Below, 10 T cell receptor beta chains from the same sample are listed, as sequenced in a study of blood T cell repertoires in COVID-19. Produced via immunoSEQ multiplex PCR; TCRdb's table is partial and in-frame only. This table has a few hundred thousand clones, 85% appearing once. Sequenced sample: peripheral blood. Receptor source: a woman in her forties or fifties with active or convalescent COVID-19.

The chain joins TRBV19 to TRBJ1-4, with 11 nucleotides matching TRBD1. Germline V gene lookup returns CDR1 LNHDA and CDR2 SQIVND (reference sequence). This CDR3 is built from 15 residues. V lost 4 bases to trimming and J lost 5 bases; unmatched junction nucleotides: 3. The CDR3 coding sequence is TGTGCCAGTAGTAGGACAGGGGGCAGAAATGAAAAACTGTTTTTT. Translated, it gives CASSRTGGRNEKLFF. The full variable domain, in which reference TRBV19 and TRBJ1-4 provide the parts outside the CDR3, is DGGITQSPKYLFRKEGQNVTLSCEQNLNHDAMYWYRQDPGQGLRLIYYSQIVNDFQKGDIAEGYSVSREKKESFPLTVTSAQKNPTAFYLCASSRTGGRNEKLFFGSGTQLSVL.

The V call is TRBV7-9, the J call TRBJ2-4, with TRBD2 matching 14 bases. Germline trimming cut 4 bases from V and 2 bases from J; bases unmatched to any gene: 4. The CDR3 consists of 17 residues. Germline values: CDR1 SEHNR, CDR2 FQNEAQ (reference sequence). CDR3 in amino acids: CASSYGLAGGTKNIQYF. The CDR3 DNA is TGTGCCAGCAGCTATGGACTAGCGGGAGGAACCAAAAACATTCAGTACTTC.

This clone was counted a single time. V is TRBV29-1 and J is TRBJ2-1; TRBD2 agrees at 8 bases. J gave up 8 bases and V 7 bases, and 10 bases lay outside the gene matches. CDR3 size: 13 residues. Germline values: CDR1 SQVTM, CDR2 ANQGSEA. Here the CDR3 reads CSAGGLVSDEQFF. CDR3 in DNA: TGCAGCGCCGGGGGACTAGTATCCGATGAGCAGTTCTTC.

This chain links TRBV19 with TRBJ1-1; D might be TRBD1 (5 bases). The ends were cut back, 1 base at V and 7 bases at J, with 16 bases in the middle. From germline, CDR1 is LNHDA and CDR2 SQIVND (reference sequence). CDR3 length: 15 residues. The CDR3 DNA is TGTGCCAGTAGTATAGGACAGACCCTAGAGGATGAAGCTTTCTTT. This codes for CASSIGQTLEDEAFF.

CDR3 nucleotides: TGTGCCAGTAGTCAAGGACAGGGGGGGAACACTGAAGCTTTCTTT. Amino acid sequence: CASSQGQGGNTEAFF. The chain employs TRBV19 and TRBJ1-1; the match to TRBD1 covers 10 bases. Looked up from germline, CDR1 is LNHDA and CDR2 is SQIVND (reference sequence). CDR3 length equals 15 residues. The V and J ends lost 5 bases and 1 base, in that order; junction bases with no gene match: 4.

This chain joins TRBV6-1 and TRBJ2-3; a weak D match, TRBD2 (5 bases). The CDR3 runs 13 residues. Trimming left V 1 base short and J 9 bases short, with 11 bases between. Germline V CDR1 and CDR2: MNHNS, SASEGT. The CDR3 spells CASSEGEGLTQYF. As DNA, the CDR3 is TGTGCCAGCAGTGAAGGCGAGGGTCTGACGCAGTATTTT.

The genes are TRBV30 and TRBJ2-2, with 11 bases that match TRBD1. The junction had 8 bases not matched to a gene; V was cut back by 7 bases and J by 4 bases. CDR1 and CDR2 from the germline V gene are GTSNPN and SVGIG (reference sequence). The CDR3 length is 15 residues. As DNA, the CDR3 is TGTGCCTATACGGACAGGGGGCAGGGCACCGGGGAGCTGTTTTTT. It codes for CAYTDRGQGTGELFF.

The chain is built from TRBV15 and TRBJ2-3; 15 bases agree with TRBD2. This CDR3 region has 14 residues. Germline CDR1 and CDR2: LNHNV and YYDKDF (reference sequence). V lost 5 bases and J lost 15; bases outside the gene matches: 9. The CDR3 loop reads CATSGGTSGRIDYF. In DNA, the CDR3 is TGTGCCACCAGCGGAGGGACTAGCGGGAGGATTGACTATTTT.

The rearrangement joins TRBV19 to TRBJ2-7, with 9 bases aligning to TRBD2. This CDR3 spans 14 amino acids. Trimming took 5 bases from V and 4 from J; bases not matched to a gene: 6. Germline V lookup: CDR1 LNHDA, CDR2 SQIVND (reference sequence). The CDR3 reads CASSLTAGGYEQYF. CDR3 DNA: TGTGCCAGTAGTCTGACAGCGGGAGGTTACGAGCAGTACTTC.

The genes are TRBV7-6 and TRBJ1-1; 9 bases fit TRBD1. The CDR3 is 15 residues long. CDR1 and CDR2 from the germline V gene are SGHVS and FNYEAQ. J was trimmed by 5 bases and V by 5 bases; bases with no gene match: 9. This CDR3 reads CASSPGQGGGTEAFF. The CDR3 bases are TGTGCCAGCAGCCCGGGACAGGGAGGGGGAACTGAAGCTTTCTTT.